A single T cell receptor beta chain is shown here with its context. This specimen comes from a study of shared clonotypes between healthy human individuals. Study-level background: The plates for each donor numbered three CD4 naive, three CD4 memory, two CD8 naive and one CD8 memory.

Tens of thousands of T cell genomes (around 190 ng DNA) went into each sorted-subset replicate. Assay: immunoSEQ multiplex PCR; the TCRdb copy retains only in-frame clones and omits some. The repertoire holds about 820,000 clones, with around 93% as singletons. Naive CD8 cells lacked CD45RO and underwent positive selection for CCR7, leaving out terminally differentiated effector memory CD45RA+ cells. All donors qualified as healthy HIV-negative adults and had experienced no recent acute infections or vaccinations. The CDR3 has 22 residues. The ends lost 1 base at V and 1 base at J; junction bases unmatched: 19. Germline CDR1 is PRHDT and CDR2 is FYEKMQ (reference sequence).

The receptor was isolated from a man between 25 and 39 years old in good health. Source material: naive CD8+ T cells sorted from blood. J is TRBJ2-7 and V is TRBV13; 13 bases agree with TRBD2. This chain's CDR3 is CASSLEAGEGTSGNEVSYEQYF. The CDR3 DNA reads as TGTGCCAGCAGCTTAGAGGCAGGGGAGGGGACTAGCGGGAATGAGGTGTCCTACGAGCAGTACTTC.